This T cell receptor (beta chain) was profiled in a study of CD8 T cells in Susac syndrome. Through negative isolation, CD4+ and CD8+ T cells were obtained, while TEMRA cells were enriched using FACS. Random hexamers served to reverse transcribe about 0.5 to 1 ug RNA. Coverage of TCR beta CDR3 amplification by immunoSEQ multiplex PCR extended to 54 Vbeta and 13 Jbeta. TCRdb passed the immunoSEQ multiplex PCR reads through MiXCR, listing each CDR3 protein once. The repertoire includes hundreds of thousands of distinct CDR3 sequences, almost 97% of them detected once, and approximately 0.1% sits in the top ten. Study findings and constraints: The Susac syndrome CD4+ T cell repertoires displayed no clonal expansion.

Trimming stripped 5 bases from V and 0 bases from J, with 10 bases between. The CDR3 is made up of 13 amino acids. Germline-derived CDR1 and CDR2 are SQVTM and ANQGSEA. Worth noting for this clonotype: Its target is not known.

Sequencing used CD4+ T cells from PBMCs. The origin of this receptor is a human donor with Susac syndrome. The chain links TRBV29-1 to TRBJ2-5; D remains ambiguous. CDR3 sequence (DNA): TGCAGCGTTATTAGGTCGTACCAAGAGACCCAGTACTTC. As protein: CSVIRSYQETQYF.